Below are 10 T cell receptor beta chains sequenced from a single sample in a study of vaccination and CD4 T cells after COVID-19. These receptors' antigens are unknown. The study sequenced cultured CD4+ T cell DNA using the Oncomine TCR Beta short-read assay. TCRdb independently ran MiXCR on the PCR reads; one entry per CDR3 protein. This table has some 19,000 distinct CDR3 sequences, 30% to 40% appearing once. The treatment: approximately nine-day PBMC culture with coronavirus spike peptide pools or control peptides (ViraFEST assay). Material: cultured CD4+ T cells from blood. The receptors derive from a human donor with COVID-19.

In nucleotides, the CDR3 is TGTGCCAGCAGTTTGAGATGGCGCCTGAACACTGAAGCTTTCTTT. Protein: CASSLRWRLNTEAFF. The chain recombines TRBV27 with TRBJ1-1, with no clear D. The ends were cut back, 3 bases at V and 0 bases at J, with 11 bases in the middle. The CDR3 is 15 residues long. Germline values: CDR1 MNHEY, CDR2 SMNVEV (reference sequence).

The chain combines TRBV6-1 with TRBJ2-7; 10 nucleotides agree with TRBD1. CDR1 is MNHNS, CDR2 SASEGT, per germline. With 8 bases clipped from V and 3 bases from J, the junction kept 7 bases outside the gene matches. The CDR3 consists of 14 residues. CDR3 sequence: CASARDRGNYEQYF. CDR3 nucleotide sequence: TGTGCCAGCGCACGGGACAGGGGTAACTACGAGCAGTACTTC.

The rearrangement links TRBV19 to TRBJ2-2; D call uncertain. Germline values: CDR1 LNHDA, CDR2 SQIVND (reference sequence). V lost 5 bases to trimming and J lost 0 bases, with 13 bases between them. CDR3 size: 16 residues. The CDR3 loop is CASSPDGVANTGELFF. The DNA of the CDR3 is TGTGCCAGTAGTCCAGACGGTGTCGCGAACACCGGGGAGCTGTTTTTT. Full variable domain (rest looked up from reference TRBV19 and TRBJ2-2): DGGITQSPKYLFRKEGQNVTLSCEQNLNHDAMYWYRQDPGQGLRLIYYSQIVNDFQKGDIAEGYSVSREKKESFPLTVTSAQKNPTAFYLCASSPDGVANTGELFFGEGSRLTVL.

Regarding this clonotype: At one boundary the junction diverges from the germline segment, which might be a read error. The chain has TRBV9 and TRBJ2-2; D gene uncertain. The CDR3 is 15 amino acids. The V gene's germline CDR1 is SGDLS and CDR2 YYNGEE. CDR3 in amino acids: CTSSVAGLNTGELFF. The DNA for the CDR3 is TGTACCAGCAGCGTAGCAGGTCTGAACACCGGGGAGCTGTTTTTT.

This clonotype has more than one count but fewer than ten. The chain joins TRBV19 to TRBJ1-5, with a possible D match to TRBD1 (6 bases). The CDR3 extends over 17 amino acids. The V end was cut by 0 bases, the J end by 0 bases, with 12 bases between. Germline values: CDR1 LNHDA, CDR2 SQIVND (reference sequence). CDR3 DNA sequence: TGTGCCAGTAGTATAGAGGACAGAGATTATAGCAATCAGCCCCAGCATTTT. This translates into CASSIEDRDYSNQPQHF.

This clonotype has more than one count but fewer than ten. The CDR3 sequence is CSASVGRGLSAEAFF. The CDR3 DNA reads as TGCAGTGCTAGTGTGGGCAGGGGGCTGAGCGCTGAAGCTTTCTTT. The chain carries TRBV20-1 and TRBJ1-1, with TRBD1 matching 8 bases. From germline, CDR1 is DFQATT and CDR2 SNEGSKA (reference sequence). This CDR3 contains 15 residues. Unmatched junction bases numbered 12, after V lost 3 bases and J lost 6 bases.

In nucleotides, the CDR3 is TGTGCCAGCAATTTCGAGGCGGGGGGGCCAAGGGAGGTGAATGAGCAGTTCTTC. Its translation is CASNFEAGGPREVNEQFF. The chain uses TRBV27 and TRBJ2-1; 9 positions match TRBD2. Trimming removed 7 bases from V and 7 bases from J; junction bases left unmatched: 20. The CDR3 is made up of 18 amino acids. Germline V gene lookup returns CDR1 MNHEY and CDR2 SMNVEV (reference sequence).

The chain carries TRBV20-1 and TRBJ2-3, with 10 positions matching TRBD2. The length of the CDR3 is 16 residues. V shed 4 bases and J 6 bases; nucleotides not matched to a gene: 13. CDR1 is DFQATT and CDR2 is SNEGSKA in the germline V gene (reference sequence). The chain's CDR3 is CSATITSGGAADTQYF. The CDR3, as DNA: TGCAGTGCTACCATCACCAGCGGGGGGGCCGCGGATACGCAGTATTTT.

The V and J genes are TRBV19 and TRBJ1-4; weak D call: TRBD1 (6 bases). CDR1 is LNHDA and CDR2 is SQIVND in the germline V gene (reference sequence). Trimming cost V 5 bases and J 8 bases, with 18 bases left between them. The CDR3 is made up of 15 amino acids. CDR3 sequence reads: CASSEGQNDREKLFF. The CDR3 DNA sequence: TGTGCCAGTAGTGAAGGACAGAACGATAGGGAAAAACTGTTTTTT.

The chain combines TRBV12-3 or TRBV12-4 with TRBJ1-2, with no clear D. The V gene lost 3 bases and the J gene lost 0 bases, with 8 bases spanning the gap. This CDR3 spans 14 amino acids. DNA of the CDR3: TGTGCCAGCAGTTTGGACGATTCTAACTATGGCTACACCTTC. Its translation is CASSLDDSNYGYTF.